A single T cell receptor beta chain is shown here with its context. Per the authors' pipeline: Amplification with reference gene primers provided the estimates of nucleated cell counts. The data were produced by immunoSEQ multiplex PCR, yet TCRdb's version contains in-frame clones alone and is incomplete. V and J calls and clone size are copied from that table; D and trimming were computed from the DNA. Among roughly 380,000 clones listed, approximately 90% were seen once. The data belong to a study of blood T cell repertoires in COVID-19. Turning to the study itself: Sources were T cells, B-cell-depleted T cells, or PBMCs; the material itself was cDNA or gDNA.

V lost 5 bases and J 6 bases, leaving 19 bases between the germline ends. The CDR3 has 15 residues. Germline CDR1 and CDR2: MDHEN and SYDVKM. Patients from Seattle were sampled longitudinally, starting during active infection. The sequenced sample consisted of peripheral blood. The chain joins TRBV28 to TRBJ1-2; D may be TRBD1 (5 bases). The source is a middle-aged woman with COVID-19, enrolled during active disease. CDR3 sequence: CASSPSLGRGHGYTF. As DNA, the CDR3 is TGTGCCAGCAGTCCCTCCTTGGGTAGGGGCCATGGCTACACCTTC.